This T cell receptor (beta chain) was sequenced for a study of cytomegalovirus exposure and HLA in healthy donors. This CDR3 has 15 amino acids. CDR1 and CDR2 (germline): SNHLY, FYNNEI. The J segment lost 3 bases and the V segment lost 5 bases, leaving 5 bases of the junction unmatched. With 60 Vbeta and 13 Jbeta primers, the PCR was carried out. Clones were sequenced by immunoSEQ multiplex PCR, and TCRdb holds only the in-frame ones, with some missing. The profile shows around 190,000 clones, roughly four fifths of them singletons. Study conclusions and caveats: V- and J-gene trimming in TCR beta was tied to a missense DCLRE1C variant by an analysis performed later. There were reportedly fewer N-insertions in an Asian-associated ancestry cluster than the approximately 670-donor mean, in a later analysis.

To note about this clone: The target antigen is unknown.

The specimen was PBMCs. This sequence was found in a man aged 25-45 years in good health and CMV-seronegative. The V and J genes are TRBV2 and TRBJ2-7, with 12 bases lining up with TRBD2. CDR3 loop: CASSPTSGSGYEQYF. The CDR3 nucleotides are TGTGCCAGCAGTCCGACTAGCGGGAGTGGCTACGAGCAGTACTTC. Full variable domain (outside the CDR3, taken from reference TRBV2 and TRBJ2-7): EPEVTQTPSHQVTQMGQEVILRCVPISNHLYFYWYRQILGQKVEFLVSFYNNEISEKSEIFDDQFSVERPDGSNFTLKIRSTKLEDSAMYFCASSPTSGSGYEQYFGPGTRLTVT.